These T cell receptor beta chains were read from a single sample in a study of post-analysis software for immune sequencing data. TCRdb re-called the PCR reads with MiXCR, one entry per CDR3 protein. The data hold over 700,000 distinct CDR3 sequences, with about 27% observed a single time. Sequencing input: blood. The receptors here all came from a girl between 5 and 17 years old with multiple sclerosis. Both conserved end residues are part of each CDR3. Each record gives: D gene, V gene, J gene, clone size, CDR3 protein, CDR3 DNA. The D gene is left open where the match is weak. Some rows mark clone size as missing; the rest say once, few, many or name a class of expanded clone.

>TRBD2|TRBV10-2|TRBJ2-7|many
CASSERLAGQYEQYF
TGCGCCAGCAGTGAAAGACTAGCGGGGCAATACGAGCAGTACTTC
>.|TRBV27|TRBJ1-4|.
CASSPLLLLINEKLFF
TGTGCCAGCAGTCCGCTCCTACTGCTGATTAATGAAAAACTGTTTTTT
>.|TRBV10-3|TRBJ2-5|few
CAISGPGVETQYF
TGTGCCATCAGTGGGCCCGGGGTGGAGACCCAGTACTTC
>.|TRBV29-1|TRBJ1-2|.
CSAEDRFGYTF
TGCAGCGCTGAAGATCGCTTCGGCTACACCTTC
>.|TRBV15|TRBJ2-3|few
CATSRELGDTQYF
TGTGCCACCAGCAGAGAATTGGGGGATACGCAGTATTTT
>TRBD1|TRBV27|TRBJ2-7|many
CASSPLTGGSYEQYF
TGTGCCAGCAGTCCTCTGACAGGGGGCTCCTACGAGCAGTACTTC
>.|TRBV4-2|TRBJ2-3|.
CASSQEGTTGFGVGDTQYF
TGTGCCAGCAGCCAAGAAGGGACAACAGGGTTTGGGGTAGGCGATACGCAGTATTTT
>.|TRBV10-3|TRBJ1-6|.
CAISEYRDGNSPLHF
TGTGCCATCAGTGAGTACCGGGACGGCAATTCACCCCTCCACTTT
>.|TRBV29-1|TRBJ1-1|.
CSAINTEAFF
TGCAGCGCCATAAACACTGAAGCTTTCTTT
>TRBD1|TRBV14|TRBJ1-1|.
CASSRGQGLEAFF
TGTGCCAGCAGCCGGGGACAGGGATTGGAAGCTTTCTTT
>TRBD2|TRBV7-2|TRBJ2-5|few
CASSSGLASKETQYF
TGTGCCAGCAGCTCCGGACTAGCGAGTAAGGAGACCCAGTACTTC
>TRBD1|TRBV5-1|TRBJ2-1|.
CASSLGGAGGAGEQFF
TGCGCCAGCAGCTTGGGAGGGGCAGGGGGTGCAGGTGAGCAGTTCTTC
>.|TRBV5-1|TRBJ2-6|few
CASSVRTVSSGANVLTF
TGCGCCAGCAGCGTGAGGACAGTTTCCTCTGGGGCCAACGTCCTGACTTTC
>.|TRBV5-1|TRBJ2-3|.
CTSSLAATRTDTQYF
TGCACCAGCAGCTTGGCCGCTACCCGCACAGATACGCAGTATTTT
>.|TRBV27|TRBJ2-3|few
CASSPFTADTQYF
TGTGCCAGCAGTCCTTTCACGGCAGATACGCAGTATTTT
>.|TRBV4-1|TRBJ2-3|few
CASSHPGTGAPDTQYF
TGCGCCAGCAGCCATCCCGGTACGGGGGCGCCAGATACGCAGTATTTT
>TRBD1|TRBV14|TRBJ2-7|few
CASRGQGAVTGSYEQYF
TGTGCCAGCAGGGGACAGGGGGCCGTGACTGGATCCTACGAGCAGTACTTC
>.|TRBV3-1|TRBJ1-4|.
CASSPPAGRNEKLFF
TGTGCCAGCAGCCCGCCGGCGGGGAGGAATGAAAAACTGTTTTTT
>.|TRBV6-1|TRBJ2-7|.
CASKPVPSSYEQYF
TGTGCCAGCAAACCCGTCCCGAGCTCCTACGAGCAGTACTTC
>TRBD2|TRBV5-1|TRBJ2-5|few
CASSLWASGRQETQYF
TGCGCCAGCAGCTTGTGGGCTAGCGGCCGCCAAGAGACCCAGTACTTC
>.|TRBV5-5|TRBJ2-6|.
CASSPMGPLSGANVLTF
TGTGCCAGCAGCCCGATGGGACCGCTCAGCGGGGCCAACGTCCTGACTTTC
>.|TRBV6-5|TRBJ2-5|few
CASRHTTAQETQYF
TGTGCCAGCAGACATACGACAGCACAAGAGACCCAGTACTTC
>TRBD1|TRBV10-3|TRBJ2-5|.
CAISARDREETQYF
TGTGCCATCAGTGCCCGTGACAGGGAAGAGACCCAGTACTTC
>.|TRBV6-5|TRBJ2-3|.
CASSYTKELTADTQYF
TGTGCCAGCAGTTACACGAAGGAACTTACAGCAGATACGCAGTATTTT
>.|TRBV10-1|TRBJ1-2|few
CASSSDRLLGYTF
TGCGCCAGCAGTTCGGACAGACTCCTGGGCTACACCTTC
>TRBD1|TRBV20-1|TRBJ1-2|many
CSASDRSTGEGYTF
TGCAGTGCTTCCGACAGGTCGACAGGGGAGGGCTACACCTTC
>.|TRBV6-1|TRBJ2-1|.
CASSPRRSGLPRVDEQFF
TGTGCCAGCAGCCCACGCCGGTCTGGACTACCGAGGGTAGATGAGCAGTTCTTC
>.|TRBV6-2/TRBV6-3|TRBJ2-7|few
CASSYGRNENEQYF
TGTGCCAGCAGTTACGGTAGGAACGAGAACGAGCAGTACTTC
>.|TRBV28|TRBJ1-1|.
CATSGVMNTEAFF
TGTGCCACCTCGGGGGTCATGAACACTGAAGCTTTCTTT